One and the same sample provided the 23 T cell receptor beta chains below, sequenced in a study of blood T cell repertoires in COVID-19 (dated by TCRdb to 2018 to 2021). Library preparation used the immunoSEQ multiplex PCR assay. TCRdb re-hosts the immuneACCESS table, in-frame sequences only. Its copies lack some clones; in the studies checked, an unresolved V gene accounts for under half of them, and the cause for the rest is not known. Here the sample has about 160,000 clones; roughly 90% occur a single time. The ten largest clonotypes hold 5% to 8.5% of the sample. Material: PBMCs or T cells enriched from blood (not recorded which). The origin of the receptors is a woman aged 50 to 60 who had recovered from COVID-19.

J is TRBJ2-3 and V is TRBV3-1 (or the pseudogene TRBV3-2); 9 bases align to TRBD2. CDR1 and CDR2 from the germline V gene are LGHDT and YNNKEL (reference sequence). Germline trimming cut 0 bases from V and 8 bases from J; bases unmatched to any gene: 12. The CDR3 sequence is 17 residues long. CDR3 coding DNA: TGTGCCAGCAGCCAAGATGTAGCGGGGGCCCCACGGGGTACGCAGTATTTT. This codes for CASSQDVAGAPRGTQYF.

The rearrangement links TRBV25-1 to TRBJ1-1, with D unclear. The CDR3 is 12 residues long. Germline V gene sequence: CDR1 MGHDK, CDR2 SYGVNS. The V end lost 3 bases, the J end lost 4 bases, and 6 bases lay between the germline ends. The chain's CDR3 is CASSDRSTEAFF. The CDR3 bases are TGTGCCAGCAGTGATCGGAGCACTGAAGCTTTCTTT.

The chain joins TRBV3-1 (or the pseudogene TRBV3-2) to TRBJ2-7; the D is unclear. The CDR3 is 16 amino acids. Germline V gives CDR1 LGHDT, CDR2 YNNKEL (reference sequence). V lost 1 base and J 3 bases, leaving 16 bases between the germline ends. CDR3 residues: CASSQVVKTSVYEQYF. The CDR3 bases are TGTGCCAGCAGCCAAGTTGTGAAGACATCAGTCTACGAGCAGTACTTC.

This chain connects TRBV6-5 to TRBJ1-1, with D unresolved. V was pared by 4 bases and J by 1 base, with 4 bases between. This CDR3 spans 12 amino acids. Germline V gene sequence: CDR1 MNHEY, CDR2 SVGAGI. CDR3 sequence reads: CASSFGNTEAFF. The DNA for the CDR3 is TGTGCCAGCAGTTTCGGGAACACTGAAGCTTTCTTT.

The chain recombines TRBV7-8 with TRBJ1-4; D is uncertain. Germline loops: CDR1 SGHVS, CDR2 FQNEAQ. CDR3 size: 17 residues. Trimming stripped 2 bases from V and 4 bases from J, with 17 bases between. CDR3 loop: CASSLMRGGGSNEKLFF. The CDR3 DNA is TGTGCCAGCAGCTTAATGCGTGGCGGAGGAAGTAATGAAAAACTGTTTTTT.

The chain links TRBV29-1 to TRBJ2-2, with D maybe TRBD2 (5 bases). The CDR3 has 12 amino acids. Germline V CDR1 and CDR2: SQVTM, ANQGSEA. Trimming removed 7 bases at V and 4 bases at J, with 10 bases between. The CDR3 is CSGGLFTGELFF. CDR3 nucleotides: TGCAGCGGAGGACTGTTCACCGGGGAGCTGTTTTTT.

V is TRBV12-3 or TRBV12-4 and J is TRBJ1-2; no clear D gene. Trimming stripped 8 bases from V and 6 bases from J, with 13 bases between. There are 12 residues in the CDR3. CDR3 sequence: CASGEGRDGYTF. The CDR3 DNA follows: TGTGCCAGCGGAGAGGGTAGAGATGGCTACACCTTC.

This clone was seen a single time. The chain joins TRBV2 to TRBJ1-2, with 9 bases lining up with TRBD1. V was clipped by 6 bases and J by 5 bases; unmatched bases: 10. The CDR3 spans 15 residues. CDR1 is SNHLY and CDR2 is FYNNEI in the germline V gene. The CDR3 DNA sequence: TGTGCCAGCAGACCACTAGGGGGACAGGGATATGGCTACACCTTC. Translated: CASRPLGGQGYGYTF.

J is TRBJ2-7 and V is TRBV29-1; a weak D match, TRBD1 (5 bases). Trimming took 7 bases from V and 5 from J, leaving 15 bases between them. Germline CDR1 is SQVTM and CDR2 is ANQGSEA. CDR3 size: 12 residues. CDR3 coding DNA: TGCAGCGGGAACACAGGTACCCACGAGCAGTACTTC. This translates into CSGNTGTHEQYF.

This sequence joins TRBV9 and TRBJ1-1; 8 bases align to TRBD1. Per germline, CDR1 SGDLS and CDR2 YYNGEE. After removal of 4 bases from V and 1 base from J, the junction contained 6 bases not matched to a gene. CDR3 length: 15 residues. CDR3 nucleotide sequence: TGTGCCAGCAGCCCTTCCCAGGGGGCGAACACTGAAGCTTTCTTT. Its translation: CASSPSQGANTEAFF.

This clone was seen just once. The rearrangement joins TRBV7-9 to TRBJ2-1, with TRBD1 identical over 7 bases. The CDR3 totals 14 residues. Germline CDR1 SEHNR, CDR2 FQNEAQ (reference sequence). With V trimmed by 3 bases and J by 8 bases, 7 bases remained unmatched. The CDR3 DNA sequence: TGTGCCAGCAGCTTGACAGGGTTCAACGATGAGCAGTTCTTC. Its protein product is CASSLTGFNDEQFF.

This clone was seen more than once but under ten times. The chain links TRBV4-2 to TRBJ1-1, with 10 bases fitting TRBD1. The CDR3 extends over 14 amino acids. Per the germline V gene, CDR1 is LGHNA and CDR2 is YNFKEQ. V gave up 4 bases and J gave up 6 bases; unmatched junction bases: 5. The CDR3 loop is CASSPGQGTPEAFF. For the CDR3, the DNA is TGTGCCAGCAGCCCGGGACAGGGGACCCCTGAAGCTTTCTTT.

The CDR3 loop is CASSPYTSTGDEQFF. The CDR3 region has the DNA TGTGCCAGCTCACCATATACTAGCACTGGGGATGAGCAGTTCTTC. The gene calls are TRBV18 and TRBJ2-1; perhaps TRBD2 as D (6 bases). Germline V gives CDR1 KGHSH, CDR2 LQKENI. With 2 bases removed from V and 8 bases from J, the gap between germline ends came to 16 bases. This CDR3 is 15 amino acids long. Using reference TRBV18 and TRBJ2-1 for the parts outside the CDR3, the full variable domain is NAGVMQNPRHLVRRRGQEARLRCSPMKGHSHVYWYRQLPEEGLKFMVYLQKENIIDESGMPKERFSAEFPKEGPSILRIQQVVRGDSAAYFCASSPYTSTGDEQFFGPGTRLTVL.

This chain links TRBV7-2 with TRBJ2-3, with 10 bases matching TRBD2. This CDR3 comprises 17 residues. V lost 1 base, J lost 2 bases, and 6 bases stayed unmatched. CDR1 and CDR2 from the germline V gene are SGHTA and FQGNSA. The CDR3 region is CASSLVQRGGPTDTQYF. The CDR3 DNA reads as TGTGCCAGCAGCTTAGTTCAGCGGGGGGGTCCCACAGATACGCAGTATTTT.

The J gene is TRBJ2-3, the V gene TRBV27; D gene uncertain. This CDR3 spans 15 amino acids. The V end was cut by 1 base, the J end by 0 bases, with 8 bases between. The germline CDR1 and CDR2 sequences are MNHEY and SMNVEV (reference sequence). Written as DNA, the CDR3 is TGTGCCAGCAGTTTATGGCCTCCTAGCACAGATACGCAGTATTTT. Translating it yields CASSLWPPSTDTQYF.

Comments on this clone: The junction and the germline gene differ at one end; a read error may be behind it. The chain carries TRBV9 and TRBJ2-3, with 9 bases that match TRBD2. Per germline, CDR1 SGDLS and CDR2 YYNGEE. CDR3 length: 15 amino acids. CDR3 sequence: CASSAQGRNSGGATF. In nucleotides, the CDR3 is TGTGCCAGCAGCGCTCAGGGGAGGAATAGCGGGGGCGCGACATTT.

Worth noting for this clone: An end of the junction does not agree with germline; a read error may underlie this. This chain connects TRBV7-7 to TRBJ1-4, with D uncertain. Germline CDR1 and CDR2: SSHAT and FNYEAQ (reference sequence). CDR3 length: 15 amino acids. The CDR3, as DNA: TGTGCTAGCAGCCCCAGCGGGAGATTCAATGAAAAACTGTTTTTT. Protein product: CASSPSGRFNEKLFF.

J is TRBJ1-4 and V is TRBV18; D is unclear. The germline gives CDR1 KGHSH, CDR2 LQKENI. Trimming removed 4 bases from V and 7 bases from J, with 16 bases in between. This CDR3 has 15 amino acids. The chain's CDR3 is CASSHPGMLTEKLFF. CDR3 coding DNA: TGTGCCAGCTCACATCCCGGGATGTTAACTGAAAAACTGTTTTTT. Together with reference TRBV18 and TRBJ1-4, the CDR3 gives the full variable domain: NAGVMQNPRHLVRRRGQEARLRCSPMKGHSHVYWYRQLPEEGLKFMVYLQKENIIDESGMPKERFSAEFPKEGPSILRIQQVVRGDSAAYFCASSHPGMLTEKLFFGSGTQLSVL.

This sequence joins TRBV5-5 and TRBJ2-2, with 7 bases aligning to TRBD2. CDR1 and CDR2 (germline): SGHKS, YYEKEE (reference sequence). The length of the CDR3 is 17 residues. V was clipped by 3 bases and J by 1 base; unmatched bases: 9. CDR3 nucleotides: TGTGCCAGCAGCTGGGCCGTTAGCGGGCTGAACACCGGGGAGCTGTTTTTT. Protein: CASSWAVSGLNTGELFF.

The chain employs TRBV10-3 and TRBJ2-7; possibly TRBD1 for D (6 bases). Germline assignment: CDR1 ENHRY and CDR2 SYGVKD. V was trimmed by 0 bases and J by 4 bases, leaving 10 bases between them. The CDR3 contains 14 residues. CDR3 sequence: CAISESQGSYEQYF. The CDR3 coding sequence is TGTGCCATCAGTGAGTCACAGGGTAGTTACGAGCAGTACTTC.

This sequence joins TRBV11-3 and TRBJ2-2; TRBD2 might be the D (6 bases). V lost 5 bases and J lost 2, with 12 bases in between. The CDR3 totals 15 residues. The germline V gene encodes CDR1 SGHNT and CDR2 YENEEA. CDR3 DNA: TGTGCCAGCAGCCCAGGAGGGGTAAACACCGGGGAGCTGTTTTTT. Its protein product is CASSPGGVNTGELFF.

This clone was picked up one time. The rearrangement joins TRBV19 to TRBJ2-2; D may be TRBD2 (6 bases). CDR1 is LNHDA and CDR2 is SQIVND in the germline V gene (reference sequence). Trimming removed 5 bases from V and 6 bases from J, with 16 bases in between. The CDR3 covers 15 residues. CDR3 amino acids: CASSPGGVGAGELFF. In nucleotides, the CDR3 is TGTGCCAGTAGTCCCGGAGGGGTGGGGGCCGGGGAGCTGTTTTTT.

The chain carries TRBV6-2 or TRBV6-3 and TRBJ2-3, with TRBD1 as a possible D gene (5 bases). V lost 4 bases and J 0 bases, leaving 8 bases between the germline ends. This CDR3 is built from 14 residues. Germline CDR1 reads MNHEY; CDR2 reads SVGEGT. CDR3 DNA sequence: TGTGCCAGCAGTTTCGGACAAAGCACAGATACGCAGTATTTT. This gives the protein CASSFGQSTDTQYF.